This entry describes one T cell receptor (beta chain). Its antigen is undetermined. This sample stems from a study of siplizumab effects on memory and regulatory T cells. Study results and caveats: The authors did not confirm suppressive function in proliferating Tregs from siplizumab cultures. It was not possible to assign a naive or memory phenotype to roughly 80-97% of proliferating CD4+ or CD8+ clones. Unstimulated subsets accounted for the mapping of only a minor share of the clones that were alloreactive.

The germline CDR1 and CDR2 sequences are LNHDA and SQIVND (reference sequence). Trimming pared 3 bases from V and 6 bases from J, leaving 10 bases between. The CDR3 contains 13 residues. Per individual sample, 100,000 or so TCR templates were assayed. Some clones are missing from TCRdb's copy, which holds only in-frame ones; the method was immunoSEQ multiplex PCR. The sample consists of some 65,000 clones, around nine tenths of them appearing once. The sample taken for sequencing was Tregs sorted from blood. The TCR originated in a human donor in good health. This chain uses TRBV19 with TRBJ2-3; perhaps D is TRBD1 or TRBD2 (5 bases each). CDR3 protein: CASSISRGDTQYF. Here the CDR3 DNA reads TGTGCCAGTAGTATCTCTCGGGGCGATACGCAGTATTTT. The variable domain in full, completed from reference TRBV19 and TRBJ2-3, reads DGGITQSPKYLFRKEGQNVTLSCEQNLNHDAMYWYRQDPGQGLRLIYYSQIVNDFQKGDIAEGYSVSREKKESFPLTVTSAQKNPTAFYLCASSISRGDTQYFGPGTRLTVL.